This T cell receptor beta chain was observed in a study of CD8 T cells in Susac syndrome. It was with random hexamers that roughly 0.45 to 1 ug RNA was reverse transcribed. TCRdb processed the immunoSEQ multiplex PCR reads anew with MiXCR; each CDR3 protein has one entry. The table has tens of thousands of distinct CDR3 sequences, roughly 93% seen once. The CDR3 totals 15 residues. J lost 5 bases, V lost 4 bases, and 5 bases had no gene match. Germline lookup yields CDR1 SGHVS and CDR2 FNYEAQ. The J gene is TRBJ2-2, the V gene TRBV7-6; 9 nucleotides agree with TRBD1. The receptor was derived from a human donor in good health. The source material was CD8+ T cells from PBMCs. CDR3 region: CASSSGQGLTGELFF. In DNA form, the CDR3 reads TGTGCCAGCAGCTCGGGACAGGGATTGACCGGGGAGCTGTTTTTT.